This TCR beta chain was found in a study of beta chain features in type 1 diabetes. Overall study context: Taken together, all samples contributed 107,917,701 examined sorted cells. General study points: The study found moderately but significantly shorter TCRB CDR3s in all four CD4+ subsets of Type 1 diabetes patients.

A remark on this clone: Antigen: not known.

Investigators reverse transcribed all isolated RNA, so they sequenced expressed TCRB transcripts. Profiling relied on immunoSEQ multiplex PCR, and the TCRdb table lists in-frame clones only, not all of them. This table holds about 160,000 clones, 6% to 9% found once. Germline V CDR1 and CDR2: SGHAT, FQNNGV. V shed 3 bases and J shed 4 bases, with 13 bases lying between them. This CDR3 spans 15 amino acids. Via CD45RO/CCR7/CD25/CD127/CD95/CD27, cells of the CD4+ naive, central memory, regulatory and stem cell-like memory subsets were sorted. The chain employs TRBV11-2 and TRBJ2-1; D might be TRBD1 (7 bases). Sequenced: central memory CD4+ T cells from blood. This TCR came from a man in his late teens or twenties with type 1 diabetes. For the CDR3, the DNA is TGTGCCAGCAGCTTCGGGCAGGGGGGATACAATGAGCAGTTCTTC. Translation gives CASSFGQGGYNEQFF.